The clone carrying this T cell receptor (beta chain) has just a few counts. Original handling: Amplification from reference gene primers served as the basis for estimated nucleated cell counts. TCRdb's table, derived via immunoSEQ multiplex PCR, lists solely in-frame clones and lacks some. D and trimming come from the DNA, and the V and J calls and clone size come from that table. The sample lists nearly 350,000 clones; 80% to 90% were seen once. This sample was included in a study of blood T cell repertoires in COVID-19. On the study more broadly: Spain, Italy and the United States supplied samples that represented acute and convalescent COVID-19. The analysed material was cDNA or gDNA that came from T cells, B-cell-depleted T cells, or PBMCs.

Patients in Seattle were enrolled during active infection, then followed longitudinally. This TCR was sampled from a woman aged 50 to 60 with COVID-19, enrolled during active disease. The source material was peripheral blood.

CDR3 region: CAWNLVGELFF. As DNA, the CDR3 is TGTGCCTGGAATCTCGTCGGGGAGCTGTTTTTT. The rearrangement joins TRBV30 to TRBJ2-2; D call uncertain. The CDR3 extends over 11 amino acids. Germline V gene lookup returns CDR1 GTSNPN and CDR2 SVGIG (reference sequence). The germline V and J ends were trimmed by 4 bases and 7 bases, with 7 bases remaining between them.